These T cell receptor beta chains were read from a single sample in a study of human T cells and chemical hapten exposure. Each CDR3 protein is one row after TCRdb ran MiXCR on the RACE reads. The sample has 69,000 or so distinct CDR3 sequences, 10% seen once; the top ten hold roughly 6.8%. The sample here was whole blood, taken in connection with sensitization to the hapten diphenylcyclopropenone (DPC). These receptors all stem from a woman aged 45-65 years with alopecia areata. Some clones in this sample may be carry-over from other donors' samples. CDR3s include the opening cysteine and the closing phenylalanine or tryptophan. Each record gives: D gene, clone size, J gene, V gene, CDR3 DNA, CDR3 protein. The D gene is left open where the match is weak. Clone size appears in some rows only: once, few, many, or a class for an expanded clone.

D gene: -
clone size: many
J gene: TRBJ2-5
V gene: TRBV12-3/TRBV12-4
CDR3 DNA: TGTGCCAGCAGTTTAAATAGGGAAGAGACCCAGTACTTC
CDR3 protein: CASSLNREETQYF

D gene: TRBD2
clone size: few
J gene: TRBJ2-1
V gene: TRBV7-6
CDR3 DNA: TGTGCCAGCAGCTTTTTAGCGGGAGGGGACTACAATGAGCAGTTCTTC
CDR3 protein: CASSFLAGGDYNEQFF

D gene: -
clone size: -
J gene: TRBJ2-7
V gene: TRBV5-5
CDR3 DNA: TGTGCCAGCAGCTTGGGTCAGGGGAGCTCCTACGAGCAGTACTTC
CDR3 protein: CASSLGQGSSYEQYF

D gene: -
clone size: -
J gene: TRBJ1-1
V gene: TRBV2
CDR3 DNA: TGTGCCAGCAGGGAGACACCTTTCGAAGCTTTCTTT
CDR3 protein: CASRETPFEAFF

D gene: -
clone size: many
J gene: TRBJ2-3
V gene: TRBV20-1
CDR3 DNA: TGCAGTGCTAGAGCGGGAAGCACAGATACGCAGTATTTT
CDR3 protein: CSARAGSTDTQYF

D gene: TRBD2
clone size: many
J gene: TRBJ2-2
V gene: TRBV12-3/TRBV12-4
CDR3 DNA: TGTGCCAGCAGTAACAGCGGGACCCCCACCGGGGAGCTGTTTTTT
CDR3 protein: CASSNSGTPTGELFF

D gene: -
clone size: -
J gene: TRBJ2-7
V gene: TRBV20-1
CDR3 DNA: TGCAGTGCCACTATTCGCTACGAGCAGTACTTC
CDR3 protein: CSATIRYEQYF

D gene: TRBD1
clone size: few
J gene: TRBJ2-1
V gene: TRBV27
CDR3 DNA: TGTGCCAGCAGAAGACAGGGGCCTAACAATGAGCAGTTCTTC
CDR3 protein: CASRRQGPNNEQFF

D gene: -
clone size: many
J gene: TRBJ1-4
V gene: TRBV29-1
CDR3 DNA: TGCAGCGTCGGGGCTCAGGATAATGAAAAACTGTTTTTT
CDR3 protein: CSVGAQDNEKLFF

D gene: -
clone size: -
J gene: TRBJ1-2
V gene: TRBV20-1
CDR3 DNA: TGCAGTGCTAAGGAGAATAATGGTATCGGCTACACCTTC
CDR3 protein: CSAKENNGIGYTF

D gene: TRBD1
clone size: few
J gene: TRBJ1-2
V gene: TRBV20-1
CDR3 DNA: TGCAGTGCTAGACATCCCCGACAGGGGCGAAACTATGGCTACACCTTC
CDR3 protein: CSARHPRQGRNYGYTF

D gene: TRBD2
clone size: many
J gene: TRBJ2-3
V gene: TRBV4-1
CDR3 DNA: TGCGCCAGCAGTGGACTAGCGGGCACAGATACGCAGTATTTT
CDR3 protein: CASSGLAGTDTQYF

D gene: TRBD2
clone size: few
J gene: TRBJ2-3
V gene: TRBV20-1
CDR3 DNA: TGCAGTGCTAGGCCCCCCGTAGCGGGGTACACAGATACGCAGTATTTT
CDR3 protein: CSARPPVAGYTDTQYF

D gene: TRBD2
clone size: -
J gene: TRBJ2-7
V gene: TRBV5-6
CDR3 DNA: TGTGCCAGCAGCCTGGGACTAGACCGCGCCGAGCAGTACTTC
CDR3 protein: CASSLGLDRAEQYF

D gene: TRBD2
clone size: many
J gene: TRBJ2-1
V gene: TRBV7-8
CDR3 DNA: TGTGCCAGCAGCTCCCGGACTAGCCTGTTCTTC
CDR3 protein: CASSSRTSLFF

D gene: -
clone size: few
J gene: TRBJ1-1
V gene: TRBV18
CDR3 DNA: TGTGCCAGCTCACCAGGATTGGCTGAAGCTTTCTTT
CDR3 protein: CASSPGLAEAFF

D gene: -
clone size: -
J gene: TRBJ2-4
V gene: TRBV3-1
CDR3 DNA: TGTGCCAGCAGCCAGATAGGACATTTTCAAAACATTCAGTACTTC
CDR3 protein: CASSQIGHFQNIQYF

D gene: -
clone size: few
J gene: TRBJ2-5
V gene: TRBV7-9
CDR3 DNA: TGTGCCAGCAGCTTAGACGTCCAAGAGACCCAGTACTTC
CDR3 protein: CASSLDVQETQYF

D gene: TRBD1
clone size: few
J gene: TRBJ2-1
V gene: TRBV5-4
CDR3 DNA: TGTGCCAGCAGTGTTCCGACAGGGAACTACAATGAGCAGTTCTTC
CDR3 protein: CASSVPTGNYNEQFF

D gene: -
clone size: many
J gene: TRBJ2-6
V gene: TRBV14
CDR3 DNA: TGTGCCAGCAGCCATGAGGTGGCCAACGTCCTGACTTTC
CDR3 protein: CASSHEVANVLTF

D gene: TRBD1
clone size: many
J gene: TRBJ2-3
V gene: TRBV2
CDR3 DNA: TGTGCCAGCAGGACCTCAACCCGACAGGGAAGCACAGATACGCAGTATTTT
CDR3 protein: CASRTSTRQGSTDTQYF

D gene: TRBD2
clone size: many
J gene: TRBJ2-1
V gene: TRBV14
CDR3 DNA: TGTGCCAGCAGCCCTCGACTAGCGGGAGTTGGAAATGAGCAGTTCTTC
CDR3 protein: CASSPRLAGVGNEQFF

D gene: -
clone size: many
J gene: TRBJ1-1
V gene: TRBV18
CDR3 DNA: TGTGCCAGCTCACCCATGTTCGAGGGGCAGGGTAACACTGAAGCTTTCTTT
CDR3 protein: CASSPMFEGQGNTEAFF

D gene: -
clone size: many
J gene: TRBJ1-4
V gene: TRBV6-6
CDR3 DNA: TGTGCCAGCAGTTATGGGGACCAACGCCCACCAACTAATGAAAAACTGTTTTTT
CDR3 protein: CASSYGDQRPPTNEKLFF

D gene: -
clone size: many
J gene: TRBJ1-1
V gene: TRBV29-1
CDR3 DNA: TGCAGCGTTGACCGCCAAATGAACACTGAAGCTTTCTTT
CDR3 protein: CSVDRQMNTEAFF

D gene: TRBD2
clone size: -
J gene: TRBJ2-7
V gene: TRBV28
CDR3 DNA: TGCTGTACCGGGACTAGCGCCTACGAGCAGTACTTC
CDR3 protein: CCTGTSAYEQYF

D gene: -
clone size: -
J gene: TRBJ2-1
V gene: TRBV2
CDR3 DNA: TGTGCCAGCAGCCCAATCTACAATGAGCAGTTCTTC
CDR3 protein: CASSPIYNEQFF

D gene: -
clone size: -
J gene: TRBJ2-1
V gene: TRBV20-1
CDR3 DNA: TGCAGTGGTGGAAGCTCCTACAATGAGCAGTTCTTC
CDR3 protein: CSGGSSYNEQFF

D gene: TRBD2
clone size: -
J gene: TRBJ2-1
V gene: TRBV29-1
CDR3 DNA: TGCAGCGCTTGGACTAGTCCCAATGAGCAGTTCTTC
CDR3 protein: CSAWTSPNEQFF

D gene: -
clone size: few
J gene: TRBJ2-1
V gene: TRBV27
CDR3 DNA: TGTGCCAGCAAAACGACCAATGAGCAGTTCTTC
CDR3 protein: CASKTTNEQFF

D gene: -
clone size: once
J gene: TRBJ1-5
V gene: TRBV5-6
CDR3 DNA: TGTGCCAGCAGTTCGGCGGGAGAGCAGCCCCAGCATTTT
CDR3 protein: CASSSAGEQPQHF

D gene: -
clone size: many
J gene: TRBJ2-7
V gene: TRBV21-1
CDR3 DNA: TGTGCCAGCAGCAATGGGGGGCGACACTTGTACGAGCAGTACTTC
CDR3 protein: CASSNGGRHLYEQYF

D gene: -
clone size: -
J gene: TRBJ2-1
V gene: TRBV6-5
CDR3 DNA: TGTGCCAGCAGTTACTCCCAGGGTCCCTACAATGAGCAGTTCTTC
CDR3 protein: CASSYSQGPYNEQFF

D gene: -
clone size: few
J gene: TRBJ1-4
V gene: TRBV29-1
CDR3 DNA: TGCAGCGTCAGTCCGTGGAAACTGTTTTTT
CDR3 protein: CSVSPWKLFF

D gene: -
clone size: few
J gene: TRBJ1-2
V gene: TRBV20-1
CDR3 DNA: TGCAGTGCTACGGGACCGAATAACTATGGCTACACCTTC
CDR3 protein: CSATGPNNYGYTF

D gene: -
clone size: -
J gene: TRBJ1-5
V gene: TRBV29-1
CDR3 DNA: TGCAGCGTTTTGGCCCAGTTAAATCAGCCCCAGCATTTT
CDR3 protein: CSVLAQLNQPQHF

D gene: TRBD2
clone size: few
J gene: TRBJ2-5
V gene: TRBV5-1
CDR3 DNA: TGCGCCAGCAGCCTGGGACTAGGAGGACAAGAGACCCAGTACTTC
CDR3 protein: CASSLGLGGQETQYF

D gene: -
clone size: -
J gene: TRBJ1-1
V gene: TRBV6-2/TRBV6-3
CDR3 DNA: TGTGCCAGCACATACCAAACAGGGCGCACTGAAGCTTTCTTT
CDR3 protein: CASTYQTGRTEAFF

D gene: -
clone size: -
J gene: TRBJ2-2
V gene: TRBV20-1
CDR3 DNA: TGCAGTGCTAGACCCTTTACCGGGGAGCTGTTTTTT
CDR3 protein: CSARPFTGELFF

D gene: TRBD2
clone size: many
J gene: TRBJ2-3
V gene: TRBV11-2
CDR3 DNA: TGTGCCAGCAGCCCGCTAGCGGGGACAGATACGCAGTATTTT
CDR3 protein: CASSPLAGTDTQYF

D gene: TRBD2
clone size: many
J gene: TRBJ2-7
V gene: TRBV9
CDR3 DNA: TGTGCCAGCAGCGTGGGCGTAGCGGGAGCGTACGAGCAGTACTTC
CDR3 protein: CASSVGVAGAYEQYF

D gene: -
clone size: -
J gene: TRBJ1-1
V gene: TRBV7-9
CDR3 DNA: TGTGCCAGCAGCCAACCCCAGGGGAGTGCTTTCTTT
CDR3 protein: CASSQPQGSAFF

D gene: TRBD2
clone size: many
J gene: TRBJ2-1
V gene: TRBV29-1
CDR3 DNA: TGCAGCGGGGCTAGCGGGATCTACAATGAGCAGTTCTTC
CDR3 protein: CSGASGIYNEQFF

D gene: TRBD2
clone size: -
J gene: TRBJ2-1
V gene: TRBV29-1
CDR3 DNA: TGCAGCGTTGAAGGGCGGGAGCTCTTCAATGAGCAGTTCTTC
CDR3 protein: CSVEGRELFNEQFF

D gene: TRBD1
clone size: many
J gene: TRBJ2-7
V gene: TRBV12-3/TRBV12-4
CDR3 DNA: TGTGCCAGCAGTTCGGCAGGGGGCGTACCCTACGAGCAGTACTTC
CDR3 protein: CASSSAGGVPYEQYF

D gene: -
clone size: many
J gene: TRBJ1-1
V gene: TRBV29-1
CDR3 DNA: TGCAGCGTTGGTCAGGGGCCGAACACTGAAGCTTTCTTT
CDR3 protein: CSVGQGPNTEAFF